The 12 T cell receptor beta chains below come from one sample, sequenced in a study of shared T cell receptors in the human thymus. Sequencing was performed with immunoSEQ multiplex PCR; in TCRdb, only in-frame clones are kept and a portion is missing. The sample lists roughly 500,000 clones, about four fifths occurring once. These records were also assigned to another study, of human thymus T cells.

Sequenced material: thymocytes. The receptors shown here come from a boy under three years old with a congenital heart defect.

The chain carries TRBV4-1 and TRBJ2-3; 8 positions match TRBD2. The CDR3 runs to 18 residues. Trimming removed 0 bases from V and 6 bases from J; junction bases left unmatched: 14. Per germline, CDR1 MGHRA and CDR2 YSYEKL. Here the CDR3 DNA reads TGCGCCAGCAGCCAAGATCCCACACGACTCCCGGGAGGGGATACGCAGTATTTT. Translated: CASSQDPTRLPGGDTQYF.

There are a few counts of this clone. The chain has TRBV6-5 and TRBJ2-7; weak D call: TRBD1 (7 bases). This CDR3 is built from 14 residues. Germline V CDR1 and CDR2: MNHEY, SVGAGI. Deletions cut 6 bases from V and 5 bases from J, with 17 bases between. CDR3 in amino acids: CASSRQGRRDEQYF. CDR3 bases: TGTGCCAGCAGCCGACAGGGTAGGAGGGACGAGCAGTACTTC.

V is TRBV2 and J is TRBJ2-7; D is perhaps TRBD2 (6 bases). Trimming took 4 bases from V and 3 from J, leaving 10 bases between them. Germline assignment: CDR1 SNHLY and CDR2 FYNNEI. The CDR3 is made up of 13 amino acids. This CDR3 is CASSAGGNYEQYF. CDR3 nucleotide sequence: TGTGCCAGCAGTGCCGGGGGAAACTACGAGCAGTACTTC. Based on the CDR3 plus reference TRBV2 and TRBJ2-7, the full variable domain is EPEVTQTPSHQVTQMGQEVILRCVPISNHLYFYWYRQILGQKVEFLVSFYNNEISEKSEIFDDQFSVERPDGSNFTLKIRSTKLEDSAMYFCASSAGGNYEQYFGPGTRLTVT.

The CDR3 sequence: CASTQGARDSYEQYF. The DNA of the CDR3 is TGTGCCAGCACCCAAGGGGCCCGGGACAGTTACGAGCAGTACTTC. The chain employs TRBV6-6 and TRBJ2-7; TRBD1 agrees at 7 bases. Per the germline V gene, CDR1 is MNHNY and CDR2 is SVGAGI (reference sequence). The ends lost 7 bases at V and 4 bases at J; junction bases unmatched: 13. There are 15 residues in the CDR3.

This clone came up a few times. This chain connects TRBV5-4 to TRBJ2-7; 8 positions agree with TRBD2. This CDR3 is built from 13 residues. J lost 3 bases, V lost 4 bases, and 3 bases had no gene match. The germline V gene has CDR1 SGHNT and CDR2 YYREEE (reference sequence). This CDR3 is CASSQGTSYEQYF. The CDR3 region has the DNA TGTGCCAGCAGCCAAGGGACTAGCTACGAGCAGTACTTC.

This clone was counted a single time. The chain recombines TRBV15 with TRBJ2-7; possibly TRBD1 for D (6 bases). Trimming took 1 base from V and 6 from J, leaving 10 bases between them. Germline assignment: CDR1 LNHNV and CDR2 YYDKDF (reference sequence). The CDR3 sequence is 13 residues long. The CDR3 DNA sequence: TGTGCCACCAGCAGAGCACAGGGCAGCGAGCAGTACTTC. Its protein product is CATSRAQGSEQYF.

CDR3 residues: CASSQGSDKTSGRKEQYF. The CDR3 coding sequence is TGTGCCAGCAGCCAAGGGTCGGACAAGACTAGCGGGAGGAAGGAGCAGTACTTC. The rearrangement joins TRBV14 to TRBJ2-7; TRBD2 matches 13 bases. This CDR3 is built from 18 residues. Losses at the gene ends were 1 base for V and 7 bases for J; bases not matched to a gene: 13. The germline CDR1 and CDR2 sequences are SGHDN and FVKESK.

The chain joins TRBV27 to TRBJ1-2, with 8 nucleotides matching TRBD1. The trim removed 6 bases at V and 6 bases at J, leaving 12 bases unmatched. CDR3 size: 15 residues. The germline gives CDR1 MNHEY, CDR2 SMNVEV (reference sequence). The CDR3 reads CASSFLWTGKDGYTF. CDR3 bases: TGTGCCAGCAGCTTCTTATGGACAGGGAAGGATGGCTACACCTTC.

This sequence joins TRBV5-8 and TRBJ1-4, with D tentatively TRBD1 (5 bases). Germline values: CDR1 SGHTS, CDR2 YDEGEE. The CDR3 has 16 amino acids. Between the trimmed V and J ends, which lost 0 bases and 1 base, there was a span of 10 bases. The CDR3: CASSLERGLTNEKLFF. The CDR3 nucleotides are TGTGCCAGCAGCTTGGAAAGGGGACTAACTAATGAAAAACTGTTTTTT. The full variable domain, its missing parts supplied by reference TRBV5-8 and TRBJ1-4, is EAGVTQSPTHLIKTRGQQATLRCSPISGHTSVYWYQQALGLGLQFLLWYDEGEERNRGNFPPRFSGRQFPNYSSELNVNALELEDSALYLCASSLERGLTNEKLFFGSGTQLSVL.

CDR3 amino acids: CASSQGAGGSLLDTGELFF. Written as DNA, the CDR3 is TGCGCCAGCAGCCAAGGGGCAGGGGGCTCCCTCCTGGACACCGGGGAGCTGTTTTTT. The chain is built from TRBV4-3 and TRBJ2-2; 8 bases map to TRBD1. In germline, CDR1 is LGHNA, CDR2 YSLEER. This CDR3 is 19 amino acids long. V gave up 1 base and J gave up 3 bases; unmatched junction bases: 13.

V gene TRBV27 combines with J gene TRBJ2-1; perhaps TRBD1 as D (6 bases). The CDR3 length is 19 residues. Deletions cut 1 base from V and 2 bases from J, with 21 bases between. CDR1 and CDR2 (germline): MNHEY, SMNVEV (reference sequence). CDR3 sequence: CASSLFPPDSRATYNEQFF. The DNA of the CDR3 is TGTGCCAGCAGTTTATTCCCCCCGGACAGCCGCGCAACCTACAATGAGCAGTTCTTC.

The chain uses TRBV14 and TRBJ2-1, with 7 bases that match TRBD2. J gave up 0 bases and V 0 bases, and 8 bases lay outside the gene matches. Germline CDR1 SGHDN, CDR2 FVKESK. The CDR3 is 18 amino acids. The chain's CDR3 is CASSQESLRESSYNEQFF. The CDR3 DNA follows: TGTGCCAGCAGCCAAGAGAGCTTGCGGGAGAGCTCCTACAATGAGCAGTTCTTC.